The rows below give T cell receptor beta chains drawn from one sample of a study of cytomegalovirus exposure and HLA in healthy donors. TCRdb keeps only in-frame clones here, not all; method: immunoSEQ multiplex PCR. This table holds some 72,000 clones. The sequenced material came from PBMCs. The origin of the receptors is a man aged 25 to 45 in good health and CMV-seronegative. CDR3s include the opening cysteine and the closing phenylalanine or tryptophan. A D gene is named only where the DNA matches it firmly.

>TRBD1|TRBJ1-5|TRBV2
CASSRDRHNNQPQHF
TGTGCCAGCAGCCGGGACAGGCACAACAATCAGCCCCAGCATTTT
>.|TRBJ1-1|TRBV19
CASSIVLIEGQYSMNTEAFF
TGTGCCAGTAGTATAGTTCTTATCGAAGGACAGTATAGCATGAACACTGAAGCTTTCTTT
>TRBD1|TRBJ1-1|TRBV5-4
CASSLGTGLNTEAFF
TGTGCCAGCAGCTTGGGGACAGGCTTGAACACTGAAGCTTTCTTT
>.|TRBJ1-1|TRBV6-1
CASSEGLHTEAFF
TGTGCCAGCTCGGAGGGACTGCACACTGAAGCTTTCTTT
>TRBD1|TRBJ2-7|TRBV5-1
CASSFQDRGHEQYF
TGCGCCAGCAGCTTTCAAGACAGGGGCCACGAGCAGTACTTC
>TRBD1|TRBJ1-2|TRBV5-4
CASTLGGGQGEGGYTF
TGTGCCAGCACCCTTGGTGGTGGACAGGGGGAGGGTGGCTACACCTTC
>.|TRBJ2-2|TRBV6-5
CASSDSYTGELFF
TGTGCCAGCAGTGACTCCTACACCGGGGAGCTGTTTTTT
>TRBD1|TRBJ1-1|TRBV5-1
CASSLNLGQGAPEAFF
TGCGCCAGCAGCTTGAATCTTGGGCAGGGGGCACCCGAAGCTTTCTTT
>TRBD1|TRBJ2-5|TRBV18
CASSPGIWQGAMETQYF
TGTGCCAGCTCACCAGGGATTTGGCAGGGGGCCATGGAGACCCAGTACTTC
>.|TRBJ2-7|TRBV7-6
CASSLGALYEQYF
TGTGCCAGCAGCTTAGGGGCTCTCTACGAGCAGTACTTC
>TRBD2|TRBJ2-2|TRBV4-2
CASSQPEASGHTGELFF
TGTGCCAGCAGCCAACCTGAGGCTAGCGGGCACACCGGGGAGCTGTTTTTT
>TRBD1|TRBJ2-5|TRBV5-1
CASSLQGADETQYF
TGCGCCAGCAGCCTTCAGGGGGCAGACGAGACCCAGTACTTC
>.|TRBJ2-7|TRBV15
CATSRDRRPSYEQYF
TGTGCCACCAGCAGAGATCGGCGGCCCTCCTACGAGCAGTACTTC
>.|TRBJ2-7|TRBV28
CASSLRGFHEQYF
TGTGCCAGCAGTTTAAGGGGTTTCCACGAGCAGTACTTC
>.|TRBJ1-1|TRBV6-1
CASSTGNTEAFF
TGTGCCAGCAGCACAGGGAACACTGAAGCTTTCTTT
>.|TRBJ1-3|TRBV30
CAPYRAAESTIYF
TGTGCCCCTTACAGGGCTGCGGAAAGCACCATATATTTT
>TRBD1|TRBJ1-2|TRBV5-1
CASGAGTGNGYTF
TGCGCCAGCGGAGCCGGGACAGGGAATGGCTACACCTTC
>.|TRBJ1-2|TRBV5-6
CASSFPAPGGYTF
TGTGCCAGCAGCTTTCCGGCGCCGGGAGGCTACACCTTC
>TRBD1|TRBJ1-2|TRBV18
CASSLGQGVDYGYTF
TGTGCCAGCTCGCTGGGACAGGGGGTGGACTATGGCTACACCTTC
>TRBD2|TRBJ2-7|TRBV5-3
CARSLGSASGSYEQYF
TGTGCCAGAAGCTTGGGATCTGCTAGCGGGTCCTACGAGCAGTACTTC
>.|TRBJ2-7|TRBV5-6
CASSLLDNEQYF
TGTGCCAGCAGCTTGTTGGACAACGAGCAGTACTTC
>.|TRBJ1-2|TRBV30
CAWSVQTEARYGYTF
TGTGCCTGGAGTGTACAGACAGAGGCTCGCTATGGCTACACCTTC
>TRBD1|TRBJ1-1|TRBV7-9
CASSILGRQGNTEAFF
TGTGCCAGCAGCATCCTGGGACGACAGGGGAACACTGAAGCTTTCTTT
>TRBD1|TRBJ1-5|TRBV19
CASTPGTGPGQPQHF
TGTGCCAGTACCCCTGGGACAGGCCCCGGACAGCCCCAGCATTTT
>TRBD2|TRBJ2-3|TRBV7-2
CASSLAWGGSTDTQYF
TGTGCCAGCAGCTTAGCGTGGGGAGGGAGCACAGATACGCAGTATTTT
>TRBD1|TRBJ2-7|TRBV4-3
CASSTLGQGANEQYF
TGCGCCAGCAGCACATTGGGACAGGGGGCTAACGAGCAGTACTTC
>.|TRBJ2-7|TRBV11-3
CASSLAASGWSPYEQYF
TGTGCCAGCAGCTTAGCCGCTTCGGGATGGTCGCCCTACGAGCAGTACTTC